This T cell receptor (beta chain) emerged from a study of blood T cell repertoires in COVID-19 (dated by TCRdb to about 2020). About the investigation overall: The collaborator samples originated in the United States, Italy and Spain and spanned the acute and convalescent phases of COVID-19. The prospective study material was composed of cDNA or gDNA derived from T cells, B-cell-depleted T cells, or PBMCs. Subjects who had been exposed to COVID-19, were actively infected with it, or had recovered from it provided the deeply sampled blood TCRbeta repertoires that made up the dataset. The repertoires were made available in a free public database intended to serve as a resource for research on the immune response to SARS-CoV-2. Samples were obtained from the ongoing ImmuneRACE study (first 160 participants) and from some 1,300 subjects provided by 6 global collaborators. Sample metadata almost always included a de-identified subject ID, COVID-19 status, age in years and sex. Where available, HLA class I and class II types were obtained from metadata supplied by the sample provider rather than from assay-based typing.

On this clone: It lacks a known antigen. It has no much larger one-base neighbor in the sample; base qualities were not kept.

On the study overall, not on this receptor specifically: The quantity of clinical and demographic metadata differed by source and by participant and was supplied without curation.

V is pared back by 3 bases and J by 0 bases, with 9 bases lying between the germline termini. Taken from the germline V gene, the CDR1 and CDR2 loops are KGHSH and LQKENI. The CDR3 sequence holds 15 residues, the cysteine and phenylalanine included. Just CDR3 DNA is preserved here, 45 bases in frame from base 1. Each collaborating institution followed its own protocols to collect whole blood in K2EDTA tubes. For TCRbeta analysis, collaborators shipped samples in one of three forms: frozen whole blood, isolated PBMCs, or DNA extracted from either of those sample types. The immunoSEQ Assay, a bias-controlled multiplex PCR, was used to amplify TCRbeta CDR3 regions from genomic DNA. As for the authors' bioinformatics: The number of nucleated cells in each sample was estimated by amplification of reference gene primers within the assay. Sequence reads were collapsed and filtered to measure the absolute abundance of every unique TCRbeta CDR3 rearrangement. For each sample, productive Simpson clonality was calculated by taking the square root of Simpson's diversity index across productive rearrangements. The source is immuneACCESS, and TCRdb retained only in-frame sequences with V and J called. Part of the clones is not carried over; for the studies checked, unresolved V genes explain less than half of this, and the remainder is unexplained. D and trimming come from the DNA, and the V and J calls and clone size come from that table. The sample yields tens of thousands of clones; around three quarters were counted once. The ten largest clones capture over 3% of the sample.

The clonotype originates from a man aged 55 to 70 with acute or convalescent COVID-19. The specimen sequenced was peripheral blood. The chain uses TRBV18 and TRBJ1-5; there is no confident call for the D gene. At the DNA level, the sequence is TGTGCCAGCTCACCCGCAGCGAATAGCAATCAGCCCCAGCATTTT. Its protein is CASSPAANSNQPQHF.